This T cell receptor (beta chain) is drawn from a study of shared clonotypes between healthy human individuals. Whole-study context: Three plates were used per donor for CD4 naive, three for CD4 memory, two for CD8 naive and one for CD8 memory.

Profiled with immunoSEQ multiplex PCR; TCRdb holds only in-frame clones, not every one. The sample has under 2.5 million clones, about 90% seen once. Germline V gene data show CDR1 as SSHAT and CDR2 as FNYEAQ (reference sequence). The ends were cut back, 5 bases at V and 3 bases at J, with 13 bases in the middle. CDR3 size: 14 residues. The chain is built from TRBV7-7 and TRBJ1-2, with D hard to call. This clonotype was obtained from a man between 18 and 35 years old in good health. Some clones in this sample may be carry-over from other donors' samples. The sample comprised naive CD4+ T cells from PBMCs. Subset: CD45RA+ positively selected. In DNA, the CDR3 is TGTGCCAGCAGCCTCGCCGCGGAGGACTATGGCTACACCTTC. Amino acids: CASSLAAEDYGYTF.